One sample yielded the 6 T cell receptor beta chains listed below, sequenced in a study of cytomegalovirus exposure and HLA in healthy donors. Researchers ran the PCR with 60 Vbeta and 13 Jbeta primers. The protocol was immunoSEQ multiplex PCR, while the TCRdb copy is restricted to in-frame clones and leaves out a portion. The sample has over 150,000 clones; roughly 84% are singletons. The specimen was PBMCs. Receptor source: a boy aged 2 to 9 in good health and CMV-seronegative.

In nucleotides, the CDR3 is TGTGCCAGCAGGGGAGCGTTAGGAAACACCATATATTTT. This sequence encodes CASRGALGNTIYF. V and J are TRBV6-5 and TRBJ1-3, with unresolved D. The V and J ends lost 6 bases and 4 bases respectively, with 10 bases between them. CDR1 and CDR2 from the germline V gene are MNHEY and SVGAGI. CDR3 size: 13 residues.

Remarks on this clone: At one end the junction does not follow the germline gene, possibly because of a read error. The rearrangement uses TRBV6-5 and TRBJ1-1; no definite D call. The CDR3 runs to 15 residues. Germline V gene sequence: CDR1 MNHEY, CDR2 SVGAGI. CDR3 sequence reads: CAGSYSPRINTEAFF. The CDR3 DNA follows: TGTGCCGGCAGTTACTCCCCCAGGATAAACACTGAAGCTTTCTTT.

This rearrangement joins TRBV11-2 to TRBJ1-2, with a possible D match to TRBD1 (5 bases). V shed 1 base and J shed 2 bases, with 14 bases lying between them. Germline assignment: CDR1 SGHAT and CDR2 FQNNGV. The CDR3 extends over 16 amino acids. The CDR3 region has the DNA TGTGCCAGCAGCTTAGGACAGTCCGTCGGGAACTATGGCTACACCTTC. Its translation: CASSLGQSVGNYGYTF.

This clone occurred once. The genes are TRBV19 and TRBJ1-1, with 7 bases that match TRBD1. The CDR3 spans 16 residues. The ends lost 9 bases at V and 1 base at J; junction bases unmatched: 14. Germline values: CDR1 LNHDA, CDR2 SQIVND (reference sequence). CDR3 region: CASKYLFGDRNTEAFF. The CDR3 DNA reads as TGTGCCAGCAAGTACCTTTTTGGGGACAGGAACACTGAAGCTTTCTTT.

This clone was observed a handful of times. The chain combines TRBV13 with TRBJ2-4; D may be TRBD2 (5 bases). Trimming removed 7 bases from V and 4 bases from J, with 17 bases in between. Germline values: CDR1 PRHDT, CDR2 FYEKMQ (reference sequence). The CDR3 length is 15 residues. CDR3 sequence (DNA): TGTGCCAGCACCCGAAGTCCAGCGGAGAAAAACATTCAGTACTTC. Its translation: CASTRSPAEKNIQYF.

CDR3: CASSNKGTGTSGRQPYEQYF. CDR3 nucleotide sequence: TGTGCCAGCAGCAATAAGGGGACGGGGACTAGCGGGAGGCAACCCTACGAGCAGTACTTC. V is TRBV21-1 and J is TRBJ2-7; TRBD2, the table's D call, was not compared with the DNA. TRBV21-1 is marked as a pseudogene. There are 20 residues in the CDR3.